What follows is one TCR beta chain and its context. The sample is drawn from a study of technical replicates of blood from a few donors. The repertoire was sequenced with immunoSEQ multiplex PCR; TCRdb's copy has only in-frame clones and lacks some. The sample records tens of thousands of clones, approximately 90% being singletons. The CDR3 runs 15 residues. V gave up 3 bases and J gave up 5 bases; unmatched junction bases: 9. Per the germline V gene, CDR1 is SGHTA and CDR2 is FQGNSA. The rearrangement joins TRBV7-2 to TRBJ2-7; 8 positions match TRBD2. The origin of this receptor is a human donor in good health. Some clones in this sample may be carry-over from other donors' samples. Sequencing was carried out using PBMCs. The CDR3 nucleotides are TGTGCCAGCAGCTTGGGACTAGGGCGGGGGCACGAGCAGTACTTC. Residues: CASSLGLGRGHEQYF.